A single T cell receptor (beta chain) is shown here with its context. Its matching antigen is unknown. This entry belongs to a study of T cells in Graves' hyperthyroidism and ophthalmopathy. Study results and limitations: Most thyroid-expanded clonotypes above 0.001 were also found in blood. Ophthalmopathy onset followed model prediction by a median roughly 6 months.

A Clinical Activity Score of at least 3, a NOSPECS grade of at least 4 and a duration under 3 months were recorded in the ophthalmopathy patients. The diagnoses drew upon clinical symptoms, serum thyroxine and TRAb, thyroid ultrasound and orbital computed tomography. The TCR beta CDR3 regions underwent amplification using RNA transcripts as the source. The study used the HTBI primer set for a first-round RT-PCR of the TCR CDR3. One entry per CDR3 protein results from TCRdb running MiXCR on the multiplex PCR reads. This sample has 490,000 or so distinct CDR3 sequences, with about 20% found just once. The specimen was blood. The sequence was obtained from a man between 40 and 49 years old with Graves' ophthalmopathy.

CDR3 sequence: CASSQDGTSGSGYEQYF. The CDR3 nucleotides read TGTGCCAGCAGCCAAGATGGGACTAGCGGGAGTGGTTACGAGCAGTACTTC. The rearrangement joins TRBV3-2 to TRBJ2-7; TRBD2 is the table's D call, not checked against the DNA. TRBV3-2 is an annotated pseudogene. CDR3 length: 17 residues.